This TCR beta chain was identified in a study of T cell responses to AZD1222 COVID-19 vaccine. Overall study findings and caveats: Repertoires were sampled only after the peak T cell response. The sample set comprised mostly white British donors with more females, and clonal diversity was possibly underestimated.

The CDR3 totals 14 residues. The V and J ends lost 4 bases and 5 bases, in that order; junction bases with no gene match: 5. Germline V gene sequence: CDR1 MGHRA, CDR2 YSYEKL. Assay used: immunoSEQ multiplex PCR; TCRdb lists only in-frame clones, some missing. This table holds roughly 170,000 clones, 70% to 90% found once. About this clone: Its antigen is not known.

The source is an adult in good health. The chain combines TRBV4-1 with TRBJ1-1, with 9 bases identical to TRBD1. The sample in question was peripheral blood, obtained on day 0 of AZD1222 vaccination. The CDR3 here is CASSRGTGITEAFF. In nucleotides, the CDR3 is TGCGCCAGCAGCCGAGGGACAGGGATAACTGAAGCTTTCTTT.